The 25 T cell receptor beta chains presented below share a single source sample, sequenced in a study of CD8 T cells in ankylosing spondylitis. General study findings and limits: For ankylosing spondylitis blood, a TCR beta motif of under ten highly homologous variants appeared characteristic.

These TCRs' antigens remain unknown. Via MiXCR, TCRdb re-called the 5' RACE reads, giving one row per CDR3 protein. In the table there are roughly 700,000 distinct CDR3 sequences, roughly 20% of which are singletons. Sequencing input: blood, either unsorted or a sorted T cell fraction (not recorded which). Receptors originate from a male donor with ankylosing spondylitis.

Ten or more counts support this clonotype. This rearrangement joins TRBV20-1 to TRBJ2-3, with a tentative D call TRBD1 (6 bases). Germline CDR1 reads DFQATT; CDR2 reads SNEGSKA (reference sequence). The CDR3 runs 17 residues. The V end was cut by 0 bases, the J end by 5 bases, with 21 bases between. The CDR3 is CSARDPPGAGAGDTQYF. The CDR3 DNA follows: TGCAGTGCTAGAGACCCTCCCGGGGCAGGGGCGGGAGATACGCAGTATTTT.

The chain combines TRBV30 with TRBJ2-2; D unresolved. The CDR3 has 12 amino acids. The ends were cut back, 4 bases at V and 8 bases at J, with 11 bases in the middle. Germline lookup yields CDR1 GTSNPN and CDR2 SVGIG (reference sequence). CDR3 coding DNA: TGTGCCTGGAAGTACGAGCTGGGGGAGCTGTTTTTT. The encoded protein is CAWKYELGELFF.

In its sample, this clonotype was seen a few times. This rearrangement joins TRBV20-1 to TRBJ1-5; unclear D gene. Trimming cost V 3 bases and J 6 bases, with 12 bases left between them. Germline-derived CDR1 and CDR2 are DFQATT and SNEGSKA (reference sequence). CDR3 length equals 13 residues. CDR3 bases: TGCAGTGCTAGCGGCAGAGGGCGTCAGCCCCAGCATTTT. Its protein product is CSASGRGRQPQHF.

The rearrangement uses TRBV7-2 and TRBJ2-7, with D unresolved. The CDR3 contains 14 residues. Deletions cut 2 bases from V and 2 bases from J, with 10 bases between. The germline CDR1 and CDR2 sequences are SGHTA and FQGNSA. The CDR3 spells CASSLFGQTYEQYF. The CDR3 DNA reads TGTGCCAGCAGCTTATTTGGCCAGACCTACGAGCAGTACTTC.

V usage is TRBV12-3 or TRBV12-4 and J usage is TRBJ1-2, with TRBD1 matching over 8 bases. This CDR3 region has 14 residues. Germline trimming cut 5 bases from V and 3 bases from J; bases unmatched to any gene: 5. In DNA form, the CDR3 reads TGTGCCAGCAGTCTGGACAGGGCTGACTATGGCTACACCTTC. Its translation: CASSLDRADYGYTF.

The chain uses TRBV28 and TRBJ2-7; D gene uncertain. This CDR3 region has 14 residues. Germline CDR1 MDHEN, CDR2 SYDVKM. V shed 3 bases and J shed 5 bases, with 14 bases lying between them. The DNA of the CDR3 is TGTGCCAGCAGTTTTAAATTATTGGGTAACGAGCAGTACTTC. It translates to CASSFKLLGNEQYF.

The table lists this clonotype with a count of one. V gene TRBV12-3 or TRBV12-4 combines with J gene TRBJ1-2; weak D call: TRBD1 (6 bases). The V end lost 3 bases, the J end lost 4 bases, and 12 bases lay between the germline ends. This CDR3 comprises 14 residues. CDR3 sequence: CASSLTGGGYGYTF. CDR3 nucleotide sequence: TGTGCCAGCAGTTTGACAGGTGGTGGCTATGGCTACACCTTC.

This clonotype was counted only a few times. The gene calls are TRBV5-4 and TRBJ2-1; 12 positions match TRBD2. The V segment lost 0 bases and the J segment 1 base; nucleotides outside the gene matches: 11. The CDR3 totals 20 residues. Germline CDR1 is SGHNT and CDR2 is YYREEE (reference sequence). The CDR3 reads CASSLAPELAGGVSYNEQFF. The CDR3 DNA sequence: TGTGCCAGCAGCTTGGCCCCGGAACTAGCGGGAGGAGTATCCTACAATGAGCAGTTCTTC.

This rearrangement joins TRBV7-9 to TRBJ1-6, with 10 bases matching TRBD1. Germline V gene lookup returns CDR1 SEHNR and CDR2 FQNEAQ (reference sequence). This CDR3 spans 15 amino acids. J was trimmed by 9 bases and V by 4 bases; bases with no gene match: 6. The CDR3 sequence: CASSSTGGSVSPLHF. The DNA of the CDR3 is TGTGCCAGCAGCTCGACAGGGGGCTCGGTTTCACCCCTCCACTTT.

This clonotype was recorded a few times. The chain recombines TRBV6-1 with TRBJ2-2; 9 bases match TRBD2. There are 15 residues in the CDR3. V lost 6 bases, J lost 4 bases, and 6 bases stayed unmatched. CDR1 and CDR2 from the germline V gene are MNHNS and SASEGT. The CDR3 nucleotides are TGTGCCAGCAGAAGACTAGCGGAGATCACCGGGGAGCTGTTTTTT. It yields the protein CASRRLAEITGELFF.

This clonotype was detected ten times or more. The rearrangement uses TRBV12-3 or TRBV12-4 and TRBJ1-3, with D hard to call. The CDR3 consists of 15 residues. Between the trimmed V and J ends, which lost 5 bases and 0 bases, there was a span of 11 bases. CDR3 sequence: CASSETESSGNTIYF. CDR3 in DNA: TGTGCCAGCAGTGAAACGGAAAGCTCTGGAAACACCATATATTTT.

This chain connects TRBV6-2 or TRBV6-3 to TRBJ2-3; 12 nucleotides line up with TRBD2. This CDR3 is 18 amino acids long. The germline V gene has CDR1 MNHEY and CDR2 SVGEGT. Germline trimming cut 6 bases from V and 0 bases from J; bases unmatched to any gene: 10. CDR3 nucleotide sequence: TGTGCCAGCAGGGGCGAGCTAGCGGGAGGGCCAAGCACAGATACGCAGTATTTT. Encoded protein: CASRGELAGGPSTDTQYF.

The sample holds a few counts of this clonotype. The chain couples TRBV20-1 to TRBJ2-1; 12 nucleotides line up with TRBD2. The V and J ends lost 3 bases and 6 bases, in that order; junction bases with no gene match: 6. The CDR3 sequence is 15 residues long. Germline CDR1 and CDR2: DFQATT and SNEGSKA (reference sequence). The CDR3 nucleotides read TGCAGTGCTAGCCTAGCGGGAGGGAGGGCCAATGAGCAGTTCTTC. Amino acid sequence: CSASLAGGRANEQFF.

This clonotype has more than one count but fewer than ten. The rearrangement links TRBV12-3 or TRBV12-4 to TRBJ2-2, with D unclear. CDR3 length equals 11 residues. Trimming took off 7 bases at V and 5 bases at J, with 5 bases between the two ends. The CDR3 reads CASTPTGELFF. CDR3 nucleotide sequence: TGTGCCAGCACCCCAACCGGGGAGCTGTTTTTT.

This chain uses TRBV7-9 with TRBJ2-1; D call uncertain. Per the germline V gene, CDR1 is SEHNR and CDR2 is FQNEAQ (reference sequence). The CDR3 runs 15 residues. The germline V and J ends were trimmed by 5 bases and 5 bases, with 16 bases remaining between them. CDR3 in DNA: TGTGCCAGCAGCCCCCTGCCAGACCCGGACAATGAGCAGTTCTTC. This encodes CASSPLPDPDNEQFF.

The V and J genes are TRBV4-1 and TRBJ2-2, with D perhaps TRBD1 (6 bases). Looked up from germline, CDR1 is MGHRA and CDR2 is YSYEKL. V was clipped by 0 bases and J by 6 bases, with 14 bases between them. There are 16 residues in the CDR3. Written as DNA, the CDR3 is TGCGCCAGCAGCCAAGATCAGGGGCTAATCTCCGGGGAGCTGTTTTTT. Translated, it gives CASSQDQGLISGELFF.

This chain uses TRBV28 with TRBJ1-2, with D uncertain. Deletions cut 6 bases from V and 4 bases from J, with 9 bases between. Per the germline V gene, CDR1 is MDHEN and CDR2 is SYDVKM. The CDR3 is 12 residues long. CDR3: CASSKKVYGYTF. Written as DNA, the CDR3 is TGTGCCAGCAGCAAAAAAGTCTATGGCTACACCTTC.

This clonotype has only a few counts. V gene TRBV29-1 combines with J gene TRBJ1-1; D remains unclear. V was cut by 5 bases and J by 4 bases, with 8 bases left in between. There are 11 residues in the CDR3. Germline V gene sequence: CDR1 SQVTM, CDR2 ANQGSEA. The CDR3 nucleotides are TGCAGCGTTCAGTTGGGCACTGAAGCTTTCTTT. This gives the protein CSVQLGTEAFF.

This clonotype was recorded a few times. This chain links TRBV5-1 with TRBJ2-5; no clear D gene. Germline V gene sequence: CDR1 SGHRS, CDR2 YFSETQ. V lost 3 bases to trimming and J lost 3 bases, with 6 bases between them. This CDR3 has 12 residues. The DNA for the CDR3 is TGCGCCAGCAGCTGGTCAGAAGAGACCCAGTACTTC. It specifies CASSWSEETQYF. Combining the CDR3 with reference TRBV5-1 and TRBJ2-5 gives the whole variable domain KAGVTQTPRYLIKTRGQQVTLSCSPISGHRSVSWYQQTPGQGLQFLFEYFSETQRNKGNFPGRFSGRQFSNSRSEMNVSTLELGDSALYLCASSWSEETQYFGPGTRLLVL.

Only a few counts were recorded for this clonotype. V gene TRBV20-1 combines with J gene TRBJ2-2; D gene unclear. The CDR3 covers 11 residues. The germline gives CDR1 DFQATT, CDR2 SNEGSKA (reference sequence). V dropped 5 bases and J dropped 3 bases, with 4 bases sitting between them. Here the CDR3 DNA reads TGCAGTGCTTATGACACCGGGGAGCTGTTTTTT. Translation gives CSAYDTGELFF.

The J gene is TRBJ2-1, the V gene TRBV7-8; 7 bases agree with TRBD1. J gave up 7 bases and V 2 bases, and 2 bases lay outside the gene matches. The CDR3 is 13 amino acids. The germline V gene encodes CDR1 SGHVS and CDR2 FQNEAQ. CDR3 residues: CASSLTGQNEQFF. CDR3 DNA sequence: TGTGCCAGCAGCTTAACGGGACAGAATGAGCAGTTCTTC.

Many counts were recorded for this clonotype. The CDR3 DNA reads as TGCGCCAGCAGCCAAGATACCAGCGGCTCCACAGATACGCAGTATTTT. This encodes CASSQDTSGSTDTQYF. The chain has TRBV4-3 and TRBJ2-3; possibly TRBD2 for D (5 bases). Germline V lookup: CDR1 LGHNA, CDR2 YSLEER. V was clipped by 0 bases and J by 2 bases, with 12 bases between them. This CDR3 is 16 amino acids long.

This clonotype was counted a few times. The chain carries TRBV11-2 and TRBJ2-1; perhaps TRBD2 as D (5 bases). This CDR3 contains 15 residues. Germline V CDR1 and CDR2: SGHAT, FQNNGV. The V end lost 1 base, the J end lost 0 bases, and 7 bases lay between the germline ends. The CDR3 reads CASSLARDSYNEQFF. The CDR3 nucleotides read TGTGCCAGCAGCTTAGCTCGGGACTCCTACAATGAGCAGTTCTTC.

The V and J genes are TRBV6-2 or TRBV6-3 and TRBJ2-2, with D possibly being TRBD2 (6 bases). The CDR3 loop spans 15 amino acids. V was trimmed by 2 bases and J by 1 base, leaving 8 bases between them. Germline loops: CDR1 MNHEY, CDR2 SVGEGT. CDR3: CASSYVGRNTGELFF. In nucleotides, the CDR3 is TGTGCCAGCAGTTACGTCGGGAGGAACACCGGGGAGCTGTTTTTT.

This clonotype has more than one count but fewer than ten. DNA for the CDR3: TGCAGTGCTGAGCGGGAGTCGGGTTACAATGAGCAGTTCTTC. Its translation is CSAERESGYNEQFF. This sequence joins TRBV20-1 and TRBJ2-1, with 8 positions matching TRBD2. V gave up 5 bases and J gave up 4 bases; unmatched junction bases: 7. Looked up from germline, CDR1 is DFQATT and CDR2 is SNEGSKA (reference sequence). CDR3 length: 14 amino acids.